This entry lists 13 T cell receptor beta chains sequenced from one sample in a study of T cell repertoires in cytomegalovirus infection. TCRdb passed the reads through MiXCR, listing each CDR3 protein once. The table shows some 350,000 distinct CDR3 sequences, with around 29% occurring only once. Their antigens are not known. The sequencing used cultured PBMCs, collected from culture after CMV antigen stimulation. Receptors originate from a human donor in good health (CMV status not recorded). Some clones in this sample may be carry-over from other donors' samples.

This clonotype has more than one count but fewer than ten. CDR3: CSVESGTTVEQFF. The DNA of the CDR3 is TGCAGCGTTGAATCGGGGACTACGGTTGAGCAGTTCTTC. The chain has TRBV29-1 and TRBJ2-1; TRBD2 matches 7 bases. Per germline, CDR1 SQVTM and CDR2 ANQGSEA. With V trimmed by 2 bases and J by 9 bases, 7 bases remained unmatched. This CDR3 has 13 amino acids.

This clonotype was detected only a few times. This rearrangement joins TRBV28 to TRBJ2-7; D is undetermined. This CDR3 is built from 12 residues. Germline V gene data show CDR1 as MDHEN and CDR2 as SYDVKM. V was trimmed by 2 bases and J by 6 bases, leaving 8 bases between them. The CDR3 DNA reads TGTGCCAGCAGTTTAGTCTCTCTCGAGCAGTACTTC. Its translation is CASSLVSLEQYF.

This clonotype came up a few times. This chain uses TRBV7-2 with TRBJ2-7, with D hard to call. Trimming took off 6 bases at V and 6 bases at J, with 12 bases between the two ends. Germline lookup yields CDR1 SGHTA and CDR2 FQGNSA. CDR3 length: 12 amino acids. CDR3 region: CASSPDSSEQYF. DNA for the CDR3: TGTGCCAGCAGTCCCGACTCGTCCGAGCAGTACTTC.

The rearrangement links TRBV7-6 to TRBJ2-5; D gene uncertain. The germline V gene has CDR1 SGHVS and CDR2 FNYEAQ. V lost 1 base, J lost 5 bases, and 8 bases lay in between. The length of the CDR3 is 13 residues. The CDR3 is CASSLVGSETQYF. The DNA of the CDR3 is TGTGCCAGCAGCTTAGTGGGAAGCGAGACCCAGTACTTC. Variable domain in full (rest from reference TRBV7-6 and TRBJ2-5): GAGVSQSPRYKVTKRGQDVALRCDPISGHVSLYWYRQALGQGPEFLTYFNYEAQQDKSGLPNDRFSAERPEGSISTLTIQRTEQRDSAMYRCASSLVGSETQYFGPGTRLLVL.

This chain joins TRBV7-6 and TRBJ1-1; TRBD1 matches 9 bases. Germline CDR1 SGHVS, CDR2 FNYEAQ. The J segment lost 7 bases and the V segment lost 3 bases, leaving 3 bases of the junction unmatched. This CDR3 region has 13 residues. The CDR3 loop reads CASSLTGGDEAFF. The CDR3 DNA is TGTGCCAGCAGCTTGACAGGGGGTGATGAAGCTTTCTTT.

This clonotype was counted at least ten times. The gene calls are TRBV5-4 and TRBJ1-1; 10 bases line up with TRBD1. This CDR3 region has 13 residues. In germline, CDR1 is SGHNT, CDR2 YYREEE (reference sequence). After removal of 0 bases from V and 11 bases from J, the junction contained 4 bases not matched to a gene. The chain's CDR3 is CASSLGGTGVAFF. The CDR3 bases are TGTGCCAGCAGCTTGGGGGGGACAGGGGTTGCTTTCTTT.

This clonotype was recorded at least ten times. Sequence at one end of the junction differs from germline and may be a read error. This rearrangement joins TRBV9 to TRBJ1-5; D remains unclear. The CDR3 runs to 13 residues. Looked up from germline, CDR1 is SGDLS and CDR2 is YYNGEE. CDR3 bases: TGTGCCAGCAGTGTAGGCAGCAATCAGCCCCAGCATTTT. Amino acids: CASSVGSNQPQHF.

This clonotype was seen only a few times. V is TRBV7-3 and J is TRBJ2-1, with a tentative D call TRBD2 (6 bases). Deletions cut 4 bases from V and 8 bases from J, with 18 bases between. Germline V gene data show CDR1 as SGHTA and CDR2 as FQGTGA. The CDR3 loop spans 15 amino acids. CDR3 DNA sequence: TGTGCCAGCAGCTCAGGACTAAAGGAGTGGGATGAGCAGTTCTTC. As protein: CASSSGLKEWDEQFF.

This clonotype was picked up a small number of times. The chain employs TRBV20-1 and TRBJ2-5; no definite D call. V was trimmed by 5 bases and J by 2 bases, leaving 12 bases between them. The CDR3 has 13 amino acids. Per germline, CDR1 DFQATT and CDR2 SNEGSKA (reference sequence). The CDR3 DNA reads TGCAGTGCTGAAAAGGACGGTCAAGAGACCCAGTACTTC. As protein: CSAEKDGQETQYF.

The chain recombines TRBV27 with TRBJ2-6; D remains ambiguous. The V end lost 10 bases, the J end lost 0 bases, and 7 bases lay between the germline ends. The CDR3 runs to 13 residues. CDR1 and CDR2 (germline): MNHEY, SMNVEV (reference sequence). Written as DNA, the CDR3 is TGTGCCACCACCGCCTCTGGGGCCAACGTCCTGACTTTC. It encodes CATTASGANVLTF.

This clonotype was observed many times. V is TRBV7-8 and J is TRBJ1-6, with D possibly being TRBD1 (6 bases). Looked up from germline, CDR1 is SGHVS and CDR2 is FQNEAQ. V was shortened by 5 bases and J by 10 bases, with 15 bases between the two germline ends. The CDR3 consists of 14 residues. CDR3 in DNA: TGTGCCAGCAGCCCGGCACAGGGTCTCTCACCCCTCCACTTT. Its protein is CASSPAQGLSPLHF.

This chain joins TRBV7-2 and TRBJ2-1; possibly TRBD1 or TRBD2 for D (5 bases each). V lost 9 bases, J lost 6 bases, and 18 bases lay in between. Germline-derived CDR1 and CDR2 are SGHTA and FQGNSA. The CDR3 totals 14 residues. For the CDR3, the DNA is TGTGCCAGTTATATCCCCACGAGGGGCAATGAGCAGTTCTTC. It encodes CASYIPTRGNEQFF.

The chain is built from TRBV12-3 or TRBV12-4 and TRBJ1-1; D is possibly TRBD1 (5 bases). The CDR3 length is 15 residues. V was trimmed by 4 bases and J by 0 bases, leaving 12 bases between them. CDR3 residues: CASSSPGQMNTEAFF. The CDR3 nucleotides read TGTGCCAGCAGTTCCCCGGGGCAGATGAACACTGAAGCTTTCTTT.